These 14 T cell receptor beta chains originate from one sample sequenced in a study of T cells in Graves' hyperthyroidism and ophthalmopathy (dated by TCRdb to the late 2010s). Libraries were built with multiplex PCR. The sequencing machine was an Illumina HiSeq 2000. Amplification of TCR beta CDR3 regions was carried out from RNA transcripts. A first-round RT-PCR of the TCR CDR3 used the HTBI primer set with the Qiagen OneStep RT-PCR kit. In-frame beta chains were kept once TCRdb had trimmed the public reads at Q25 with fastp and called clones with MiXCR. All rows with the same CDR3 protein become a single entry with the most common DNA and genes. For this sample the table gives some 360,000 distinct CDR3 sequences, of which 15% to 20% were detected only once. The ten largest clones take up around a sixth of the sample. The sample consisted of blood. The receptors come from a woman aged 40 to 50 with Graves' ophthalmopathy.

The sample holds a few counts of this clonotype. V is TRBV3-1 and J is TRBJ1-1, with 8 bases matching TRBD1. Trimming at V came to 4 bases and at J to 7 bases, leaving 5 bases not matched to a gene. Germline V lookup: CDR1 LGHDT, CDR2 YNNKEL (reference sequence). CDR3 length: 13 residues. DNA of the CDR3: TGTGCCAGCAGCCGAGGACAGGGCGGTGAAGCTTTCTTT. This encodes CASSRGQGGEAFF.

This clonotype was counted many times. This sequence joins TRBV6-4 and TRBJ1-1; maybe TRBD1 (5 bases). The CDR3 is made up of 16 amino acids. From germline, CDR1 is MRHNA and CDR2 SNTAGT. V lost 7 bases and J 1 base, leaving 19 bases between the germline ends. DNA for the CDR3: TGTGCCAGCATCGCACTCGAGGGGTGGGGGAACACTGAAGCTTTCTTT. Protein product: CASIALEGWGNTEAFF.

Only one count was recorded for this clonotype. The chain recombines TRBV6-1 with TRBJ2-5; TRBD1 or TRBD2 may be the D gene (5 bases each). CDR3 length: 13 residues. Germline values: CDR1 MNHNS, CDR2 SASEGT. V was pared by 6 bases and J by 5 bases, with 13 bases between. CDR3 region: CASSPGPRETQYF. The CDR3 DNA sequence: TGTGCCAGCAGCCCGGGACCCCGGGAGACCCAGTACTTC.

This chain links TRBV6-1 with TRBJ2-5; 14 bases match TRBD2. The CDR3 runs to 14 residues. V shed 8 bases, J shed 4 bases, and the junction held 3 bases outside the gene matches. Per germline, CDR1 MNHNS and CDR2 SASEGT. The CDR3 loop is CASVGLAGGETQYF. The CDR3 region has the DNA TGTGCCAGCGTCGGACTAGCGGGAGGAGAGACCCAGTACTTC.

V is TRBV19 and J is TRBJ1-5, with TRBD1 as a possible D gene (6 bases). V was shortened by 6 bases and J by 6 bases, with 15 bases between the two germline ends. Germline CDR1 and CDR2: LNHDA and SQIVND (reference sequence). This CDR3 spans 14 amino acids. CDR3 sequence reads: CASRPGALGQPQHF. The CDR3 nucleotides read TGTGCCAGTAGGCCGGGGGCGCTCGGTCAGCCCCAGCATTTT.

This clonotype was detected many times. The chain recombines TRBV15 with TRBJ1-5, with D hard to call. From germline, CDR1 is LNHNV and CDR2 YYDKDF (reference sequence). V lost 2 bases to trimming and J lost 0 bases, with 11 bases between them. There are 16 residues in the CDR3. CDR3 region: CATSRSGRLSNQPQHF. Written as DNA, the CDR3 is TGTGCCACCAGCAGATCGGGCCGGCTTAGCAATCAGCCCCAGCATTTT.

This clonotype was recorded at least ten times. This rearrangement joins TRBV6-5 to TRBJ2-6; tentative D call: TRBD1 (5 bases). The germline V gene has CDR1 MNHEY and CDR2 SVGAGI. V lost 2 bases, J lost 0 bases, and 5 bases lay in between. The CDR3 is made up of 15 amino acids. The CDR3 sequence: CASSYTGSGANVLTF. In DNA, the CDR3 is TGTGCCAGCAGTTACACAGGCTCTGGGGCCAACGTCCTGACTTTC.

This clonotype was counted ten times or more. The CDR3 loop is CAISEPQGNTEAFF. In DNA, the CDR3 is TGTGCCATCAGTGAGCCCCAGGGGAACACTGAAGCTTTCTTT. The chain employs TRBV10-3 and TRBJ1-1; D possibly corresponds to TRBD1 (5 bases). This CDR3 has 14 amino acids. Trimming took off 2 bases at V and 1 base at J, with 8 bases between the two ends. Per the germline V gene, CDR1 is ENHRY and CDR2 is SYGVKD.

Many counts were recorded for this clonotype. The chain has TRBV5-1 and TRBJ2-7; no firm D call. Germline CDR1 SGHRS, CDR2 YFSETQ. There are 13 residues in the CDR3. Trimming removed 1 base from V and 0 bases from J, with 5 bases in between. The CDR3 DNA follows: TGCGCCAGCAGCTTGCAGGACTCCTACGAGCAGTACTTC. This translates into CASSLQDSYEQYF.

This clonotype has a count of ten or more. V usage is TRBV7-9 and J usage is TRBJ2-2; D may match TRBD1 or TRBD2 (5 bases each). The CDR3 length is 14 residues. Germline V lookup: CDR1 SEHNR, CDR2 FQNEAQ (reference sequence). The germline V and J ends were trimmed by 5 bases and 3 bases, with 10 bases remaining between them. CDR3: CASSRDGYTGELFF. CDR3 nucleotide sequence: TGTGCCAGCAGCCGGGACGGTTACACCGGGGAGCTGTTTTTT.

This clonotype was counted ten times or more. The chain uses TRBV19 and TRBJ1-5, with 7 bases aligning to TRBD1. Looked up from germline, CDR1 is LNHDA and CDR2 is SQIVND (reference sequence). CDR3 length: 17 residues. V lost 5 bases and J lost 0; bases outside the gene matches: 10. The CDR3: CASSPRTGSGSNQPQHF. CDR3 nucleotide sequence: TGTGCCAGTAGTCCTCGGACAGGCAGTGGTAGCAATCAGCCCCAGCATTTT.

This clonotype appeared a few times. The CDR3 protein is CAWNQLAGGTGELFF. The CDR3 DNA reads TGTGCCTGGAATCAACTAGCGGGGGGTACCGGGGAGCTGTTTTTT. J is TRBJ2-2 and V is TRBV30; 12 bases agree with TRBD2. J was trimmed by 5 bases and V by 4 bases; bases with no gene match: 5. There are 15 residues in the CDR3. CDR1 is GTSNPN and CDR2 is SVGIG in the germline V gene (reference sequence).

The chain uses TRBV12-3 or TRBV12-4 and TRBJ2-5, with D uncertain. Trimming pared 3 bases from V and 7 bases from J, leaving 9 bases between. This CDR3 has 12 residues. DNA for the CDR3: TGTGCCAGCAGTTTTAGTCTCCGGACCCAGTACTTC. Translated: CASSFSLRTQYF.

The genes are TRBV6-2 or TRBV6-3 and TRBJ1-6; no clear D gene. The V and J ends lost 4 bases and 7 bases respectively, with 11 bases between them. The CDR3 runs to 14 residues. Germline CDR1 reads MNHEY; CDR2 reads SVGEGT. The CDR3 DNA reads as TGTGCCAGCAGTTTAAAAACAGCGAATTCACCCCTCCACTTT. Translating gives CASSLKTANSPLHF.